The T cell receptor beta chain under discussion was sequenced for a study of graft-versus-host responses after intestinal transplantation (dated by TCRdb to the early 2020s). Describing the broader study: Recipients received multivisceral, liver-intestinal, or isolated intestinal transplants. Anti-thymocyte globulin induction was given to all recipients, followed by maintenance tacrolimus and steroids for approximately three years. After intestinal transplantation, graft-versus-host and host-versus-graft alloreactive T cell clones in the graft, circulation and bone marrow were tracked using bulk TCR-beta CDR3 sequencing. To identify alloreactive clones, pre-transplant mixed lymphocyte reaction products were sequenced and compared with unstimulated pre-transplant donor and recipient T cells. The cohort enrolled about two dozen intestinal transplant recipients, one of whom was a retransplant, and a few patients without pretransplant specimens were excluded. A peak of at least 4% donor T cells among recipient peripheral blood mononuclear cells was the definition used for donor T cell macrochimerism. Rather than being sequenced by the commercial service, samples from a few later patients were sequenced in-house on an Illumina MiSeq and processed with MiXCR. The full study reports these points: The relatively low number and heterogeneity of intestinal transplant patients limited the conclusions. Patients with donor T cell macrochimerism had high GvH to HvG T cell clonal ratios in their allografts. Early after transplant, peak levels of circulating GvH clones were associated with declines in HvG clones. GvH clones were detected in recipient bone marrow, and some of these GvH clones were observed earlier in ileal mucosa or blood, consistent with an intestinal mucosal origin.

Comments on this clone: Its antigen is unknown. Base-call qualities are not available, and no considerably larger clone is one nucleotide away.

The CDR3, cysteine through phenylalanine, is 14 amino acids long. Only the CDR3 region is kept as DNA, spanning 42 bases read in frame from base 1. According to the germline V gene (reference sequence), CDR1 reads SGHNT and CDR2 reads YYREEE. Trimming takes 1 base off V and 4 bases off J; junction bases not matched to a gene: 5. Blood samples were collected up to 4 times in the first month after transplant and then at least monthly when available. The library was produced with the immunoSEQ multiplex PCR assay. Adaptive Biotechnologies carried out high-throughput TCR-beta CDR3 sequencing of genomic DNA for most patients. As for the original processing: Adaptive's ImmunoSEQ software supplied the TCR sequencing data for approximately 18 patients, while MiXCR and VDJtools were used to process a few other patients. CDR3 nucleotide sequences shared between donor and recipient were removed because the origin of such sequences could not be assigned. Alloreactive clones required at least 2-fold expansion over unstimulated cells and minimum CFSE-low frequency of 0.002% (template counts) or 0.001% (read counts). A clone was considered mappable if detected in the sequenced pre-transplant spleen, lymph node, or MLR CFSE-low populations of the donor or recipient. The cumulative frequency of alloreactive clones was calculated as a percentage of all sequences, weighted by copy number. TCRdb obtained this table from immuneACCESS and retained in-frame rearrangements with V and J assigned. These tables miss some clones; where compared with another copy, unresolved V genes account for less than half of the shortfall, and the remainder is unexplained. That table is the source of V, J and clone size, and D and trimming were worked out from the DNA. The sample has tens of thousands of clones on record, less than 95% of them singletons. The ten top clones hold around 5.1% of the sample.

Recombination joined TRBV5-4 with TRBJ2-7, with 7 bases in between that match TRBD2. The sequencing here drew on PBMCs, taken 650 to 670 days after intestinal transplant. The receptor's source is a human patient who received an intestinal transplant, so some T cells may come from the graft donor. The DNA reads as follows: TGTGCCAGCAGCTTGTGGGGGGGGAGTTACGAGCAGTACTTC. Its protein product is CASSLWGGSYEQYF.